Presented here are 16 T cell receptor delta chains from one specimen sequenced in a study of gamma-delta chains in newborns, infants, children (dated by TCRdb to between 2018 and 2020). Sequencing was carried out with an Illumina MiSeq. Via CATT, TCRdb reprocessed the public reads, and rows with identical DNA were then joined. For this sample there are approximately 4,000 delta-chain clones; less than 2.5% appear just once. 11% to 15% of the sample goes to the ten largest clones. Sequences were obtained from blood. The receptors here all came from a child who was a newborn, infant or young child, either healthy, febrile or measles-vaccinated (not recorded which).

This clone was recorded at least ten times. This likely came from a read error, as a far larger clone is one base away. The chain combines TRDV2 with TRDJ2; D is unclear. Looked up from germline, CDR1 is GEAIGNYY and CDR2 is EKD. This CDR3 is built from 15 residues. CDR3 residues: CACDRVSSLTAQPFF. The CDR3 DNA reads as TGTGCCTGTGACCGGGTCTCCTCTTTGACAGCACAACCCTTCTTT.

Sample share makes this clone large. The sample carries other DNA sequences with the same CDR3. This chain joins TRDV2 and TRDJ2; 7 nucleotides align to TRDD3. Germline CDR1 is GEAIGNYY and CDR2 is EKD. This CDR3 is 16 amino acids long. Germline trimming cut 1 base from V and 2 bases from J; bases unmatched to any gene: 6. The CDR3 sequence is CACDTRPGGLTAQLFF. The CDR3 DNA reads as TGTGCCTGTGACACTAGGCCTGGGGGCTTGACAGCACAACTCTTCTTT.

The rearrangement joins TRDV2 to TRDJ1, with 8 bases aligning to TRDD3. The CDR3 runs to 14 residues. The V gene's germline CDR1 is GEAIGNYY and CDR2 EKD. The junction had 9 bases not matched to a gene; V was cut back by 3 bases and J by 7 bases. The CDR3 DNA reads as TGTGCCTGTGACGGGATACGCGGGAGAAGTAAACTCATCTTT. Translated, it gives CACDGIRGRSKLIF.

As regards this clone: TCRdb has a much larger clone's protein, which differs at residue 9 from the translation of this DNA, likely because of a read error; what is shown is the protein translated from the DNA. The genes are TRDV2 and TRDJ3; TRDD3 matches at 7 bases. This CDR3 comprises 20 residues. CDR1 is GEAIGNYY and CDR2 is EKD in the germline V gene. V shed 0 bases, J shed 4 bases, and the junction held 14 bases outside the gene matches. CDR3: CACDTGTGEYTAWDTRQMFF. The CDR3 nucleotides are TGTGCCTGTGACACCGGTACTGGGGAATACACGGCTTGGGACACCCGACAGATGTTTTTC.

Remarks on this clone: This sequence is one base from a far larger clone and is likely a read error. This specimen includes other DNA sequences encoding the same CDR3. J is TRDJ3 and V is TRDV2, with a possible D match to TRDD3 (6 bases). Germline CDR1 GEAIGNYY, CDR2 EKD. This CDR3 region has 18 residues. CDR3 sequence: CACDTWGSSSWDTRQMFF. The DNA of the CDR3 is TGTGCCTGTGACACCTGGGGATCCAGCTCCTGGGACACCCGGCAGATGTTTTTC.

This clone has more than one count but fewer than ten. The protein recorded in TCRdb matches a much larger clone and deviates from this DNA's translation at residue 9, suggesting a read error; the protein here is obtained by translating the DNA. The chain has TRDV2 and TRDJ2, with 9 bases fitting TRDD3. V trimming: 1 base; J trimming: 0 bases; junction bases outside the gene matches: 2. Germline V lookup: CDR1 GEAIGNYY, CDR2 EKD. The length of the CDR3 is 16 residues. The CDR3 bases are TGTGCCTGTGACACTCTGGGGGATGCTTTGACAGCACAACTCTTCTTT. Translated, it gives CACDTLGDALTAQLFF.

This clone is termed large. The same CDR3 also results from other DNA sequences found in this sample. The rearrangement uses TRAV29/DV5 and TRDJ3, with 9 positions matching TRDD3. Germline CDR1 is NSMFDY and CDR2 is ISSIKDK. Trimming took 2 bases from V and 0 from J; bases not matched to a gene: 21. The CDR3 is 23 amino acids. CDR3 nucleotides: TGTGCAGCAAGTTTACCGGGTCCCCTTAAGACTGGGGGAAACTCCTGGGACACCCGACAGATGTTTTTC. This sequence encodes CAASLPGPLKTGGNSWDTRQMFF.

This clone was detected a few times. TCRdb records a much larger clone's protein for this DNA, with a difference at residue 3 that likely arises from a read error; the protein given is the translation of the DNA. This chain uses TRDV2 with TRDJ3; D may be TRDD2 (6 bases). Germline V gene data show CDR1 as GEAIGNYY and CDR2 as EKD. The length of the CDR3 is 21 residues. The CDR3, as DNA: TGTGCCAGTGACACCGGAGACCTTCCCGGGGAGTCCTCCTGGGACACCCGACAGATGTTTTTC. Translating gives CASDTGDLPGESSWDTRQMFF.

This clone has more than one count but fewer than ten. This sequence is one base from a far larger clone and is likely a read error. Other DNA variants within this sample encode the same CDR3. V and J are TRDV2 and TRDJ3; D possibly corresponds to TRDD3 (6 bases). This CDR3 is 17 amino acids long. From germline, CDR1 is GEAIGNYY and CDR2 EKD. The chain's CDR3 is CACDSTGSSWDTRQMFF. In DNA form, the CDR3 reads TGTGCCTGTGACAGTACTGGGAGCTCCTGGGACACTCGACAGATGTTTTTC.

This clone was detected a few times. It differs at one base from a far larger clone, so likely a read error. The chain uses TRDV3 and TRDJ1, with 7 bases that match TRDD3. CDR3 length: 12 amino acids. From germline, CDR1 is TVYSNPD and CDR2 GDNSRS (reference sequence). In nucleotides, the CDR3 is TGTGCCTTTGAGGGATACACCGATAAACTCACCTTT. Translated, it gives CAFEGYTDKLTF.

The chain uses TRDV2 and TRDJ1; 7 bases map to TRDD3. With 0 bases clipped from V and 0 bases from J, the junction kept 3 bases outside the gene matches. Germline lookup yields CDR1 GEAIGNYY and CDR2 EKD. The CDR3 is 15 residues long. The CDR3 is CACDTVGEYTDKLIF. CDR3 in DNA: TGTGCCTGTGACACCGTGGGGGAGTACACCGATAAACTCATCTTT.

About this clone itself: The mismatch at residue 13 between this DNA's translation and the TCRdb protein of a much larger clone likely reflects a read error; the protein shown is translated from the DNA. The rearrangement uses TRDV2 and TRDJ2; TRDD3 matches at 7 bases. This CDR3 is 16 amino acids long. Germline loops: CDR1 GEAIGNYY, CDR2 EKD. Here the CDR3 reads CACDTRPGGLTARLFF. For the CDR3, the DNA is TGTGCCTGTGACACTAGGCCTGGGGGCTTGACAGCACGACTCTTCTTT.

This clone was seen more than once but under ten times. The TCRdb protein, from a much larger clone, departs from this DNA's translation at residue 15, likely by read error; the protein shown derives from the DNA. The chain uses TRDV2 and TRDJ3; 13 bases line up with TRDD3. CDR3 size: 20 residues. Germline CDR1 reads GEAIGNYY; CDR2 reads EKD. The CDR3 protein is CACDRLGDTRSSWDSRQMFF. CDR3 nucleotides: TGTGCCTGTGACAGACTGGGGGATACGCGGAGCTCCTGGGACTCCCGACAGATGTTTTTC.

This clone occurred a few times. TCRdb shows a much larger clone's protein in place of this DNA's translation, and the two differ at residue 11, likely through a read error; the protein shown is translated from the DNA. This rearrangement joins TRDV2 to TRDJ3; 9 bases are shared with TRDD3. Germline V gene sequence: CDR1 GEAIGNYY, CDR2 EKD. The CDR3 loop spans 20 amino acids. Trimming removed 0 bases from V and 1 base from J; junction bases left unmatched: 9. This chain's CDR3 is CACDTVMGDKGSWDTRQMFF. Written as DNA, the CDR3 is TGTGCCTGTGACACCGTGATGGGGGATAAAGGGTCCTGGGACACCCGACAGATGTTTTTC.

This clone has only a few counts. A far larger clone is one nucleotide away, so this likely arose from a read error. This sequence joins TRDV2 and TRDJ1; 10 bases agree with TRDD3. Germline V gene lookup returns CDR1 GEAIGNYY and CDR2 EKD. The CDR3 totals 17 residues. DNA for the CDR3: TGTGCCTGTGGCACCGTACTGGGGGATTCGTACACCGATAAACTCATCTTT. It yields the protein CACGTVLGDSYTDKLIF.

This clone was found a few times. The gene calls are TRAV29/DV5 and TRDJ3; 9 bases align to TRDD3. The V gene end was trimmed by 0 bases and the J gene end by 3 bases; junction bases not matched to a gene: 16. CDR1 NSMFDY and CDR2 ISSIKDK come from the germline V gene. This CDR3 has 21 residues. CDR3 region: CAASERGYAQGRVWDTRQMFF. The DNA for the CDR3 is TGTGCAGCAAGCGAAAGGGGATACGCACAAGGTAGGGTCTGGGACACCCGACAGATGTTTTTC.